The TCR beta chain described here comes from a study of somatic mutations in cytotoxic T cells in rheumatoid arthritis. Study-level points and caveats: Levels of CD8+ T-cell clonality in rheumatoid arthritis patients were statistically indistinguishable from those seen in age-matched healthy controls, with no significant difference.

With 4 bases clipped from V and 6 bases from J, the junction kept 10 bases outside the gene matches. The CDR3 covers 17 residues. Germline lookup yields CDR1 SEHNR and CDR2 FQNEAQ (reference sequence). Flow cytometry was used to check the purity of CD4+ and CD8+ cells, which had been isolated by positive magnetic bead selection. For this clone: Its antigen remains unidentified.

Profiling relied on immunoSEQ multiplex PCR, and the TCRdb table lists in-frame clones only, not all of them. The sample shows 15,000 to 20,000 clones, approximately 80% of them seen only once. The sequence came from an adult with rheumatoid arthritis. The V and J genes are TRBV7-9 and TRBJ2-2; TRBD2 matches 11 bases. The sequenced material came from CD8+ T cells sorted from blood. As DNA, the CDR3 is TGTGCCAGCAGCTCCACCCCACTAGCGGGAGAGGCCGGGGAGCTGTTTTTT. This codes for CASSSTPLAGEAGELFF.